Following are 20 T cell receptor beta chains from one sample sequenced in a study of somatic mutations in T cells in chronic GVHD. TCRdb's table, derived via immunoSEQ multiplex PCR, lists solely in-frame clones and lacks some. The sample has about 14,000 clones; roughly 78% are singletons. The sequenced material came from Vbeta20-negative CD4+ T cells from blood. All receptors come from a male patient aged 50 or older with chronic graft-versus-host disease. Among the T cells, some may be from the graft donor.

This chain uses TRBV19 with TRBJ1-5, with D hard to call. The CDR3 covers 13 residues. Germline values: CDR1 LNHDA, CDR2 SQIVND (reference sequence). V was clipped by 5 bases and J by 3 bases, with 8 bases between them. The CDR3 here is CASSSQSNQPQHF. Written as DNA, the CDR3 is TGTGCCAGTAGTTCACAGTCCAATCAGCCCCAGCATTTT.

The chain links TRBV29-1 to TRBJ2-7; 10 nucleotides line up with TRBD1. V lost 5 bases to trimming and J lost 10 bases; unmatched junction nucleotides: 8. Germline loops: CDR1 SQVTM, CDR2 ANQGSEA. The CDR3 loop spans 12 amino acids. The CDR3 nucleotides are TGCAGCGTTTTGGACAGGGGGACTTACCAGTACTTC. Protein: CSVLDRGTYQYF.

The chain uses TRBV6-1 and TRBJ2-1, with 7 bases identical to TRBD2. From germline, CDR1 is MNHNS and CDR2 SASEGT. CDR3 size: 15 residues. The J segment lost 6 bases and the V segment lost 6 bases, leaving 11 bases of the junction unmatched. The CDR3 is CASSSRTRGSNEQFF. Here the CDR3 DNA reads TGTGCCAGCAGCAGTCGGACTAGAGGTTCCAATGAGCAGTTCTTC.

The V and J genes are TRBV11-2 and TRBJ1-4; 7 bases fit TRBD1. Germline assignment: CDR1 SGHAT and CDR2 FQNNGV. The CDR3 runs to 13 residues. Trimming took 1 base from V and 16 from J; bases not matched to a gene: 9. CDR3 DNA: TGTGCCAGCAGCTTAGGCCGGGACAGTAAGAAGTTTTTT. This encodes CASSLGRDSKKFF.

The chain combines TRBV7-3 with TRBJ1-1; D remains unclear. This CDR3 comprises 15 residues. Trimming left V 1 base short and J 1 base short, with 10 bases between. The germline V gene encodes CDR1 SGHTA and CDR2 FQGTGA. This CDR3 reads CASSLSGGKNTEAFF. CDR3 bases: TGTGCCAGCAGCTTAAGTGGCGGTAAGAACACTGAAGCTTTCTTT.

V gene TRBV10-3 combines with J gene TRBJ2-1; 13 nucleotides agree with TRBD2. V trimming: 7 bases; J trimming: 4 bases; junction bases outside the gene matches: 7. The CDR3 runs to 16 residues. Germline V gene lookup returns CDR1 ENHRY and CDR2 SYGVKD. The CDR3 spells CAITRTSGGPYNEQFF. The DNA of the CDR3 is TGTGCCATCACCAGGACTAGCGGGGGTCCTTACAATGAGCAGTTCTTC.

This rearrangement joins TRBV28 to TRBJ1-1, with 7 bases identical to TRBD1. Germline trimming cut 6 bases from V and 5 bases from J; bases unmatched to any gene: 6. Germline CDR1 MDHEN, CDR2 SYDVKM. This CDR3 region has 13 residues. CDR3 DNA sequence: TGTGCCAGCAGACCGGACAGGAGGACTGAAGCTTTCTTT. This codes for CASRPDRRTEAFF. Looking up the rest from reference TRBV28 and TRBJ1-1 gives the full variable domain: DVKVTQSSRYLVKRTGEKVFLECVQDMDHENMFWYRQDPGLGLRLIYFSYDVKMKEKGDIPEGYSVSREKKERFSLILESASTNQTSMYLCASRPDRRTEAFFGQGTRLTVV.

This sequence joins TRBV28 and TRBJ2-1; the D gene is possibly TRBD1 (6 bases). The CDR3 is 16 amino acids. CDR1 is MDHEN and CDR2 is SYDVKM in the germline V gene. The germline V and J ends were trimmed by 4 bases and 4 bases, with 17 bases remaining between them. The CDR3 nucleotides read TGTGCCAGCAGTTCGGCGAGGCAGGGGAGTTACAATGAGCAGTTCTTC. Translated: CASSSARQGSYNEQFF.

The chain links TRBV10-3 to TRBJ2-1; 8 bases are shared with TRBD2. The CDR3 runs 13 residues. J lost 5 bases, V lost 10 bases, and 7 bases had no gene match. Germline values: CDR1 ENHRY, CDR2 SYGVKD. The CDR3 protein is CATVSGGDNEQFF. For the CDR3, the DNA is TGTGCCACCGTCTCCGGGGGGGACAATGAGCAGTTCTTC.

J is TRBJ2-3 and V is TRBV9; D may be TRBD2 (7 bases). V was shortened by 0 bases and J by 3 bases, with 17 bases between the two germline ends. Germline assignment: CDR1 SGDLS and CDR2 YYNGEE. This CDR3 comprises 17 residues. The CDR3 protein is CASSVAGGAQGTDTQYF. In DNA form, the CDR3 reads TGTGCCAGCAGCGTAGCGGGGGGCGCACAAGGAACAGATACGCAGTATTTT.

The chain employs TRBV18 and TRBJ1-1, with unresolved D. Germline CDR1 is KGHSH and CDR2 is LQKENI. This CDR3 has 14 residues. Trimming stripped 0 bases from V and 1 base from J, with 6 bases between. CDR3 protein: CASSPPSGNTEAFF. In DNA form, the CDR3 reads TGTGCCAGCTCACCACCATCGGGGAACACTGAAGCTTTCTTT.

The rearrangement joins TRBV10-3 to TRBJ2-7; D is undetermined. V was pared by 3 bases and J by 11 bases, with 14 bases between. Germline V gene lookup returns CDR1 ENHRY and CDR2 SYGVKD. This CDR3 comprises 12 residues. This CDR3 reads CAISEVYGVEYF. CDR3 in DNA: TGTGCCATCAGTGAAGTCTATGGAGTCGAGTACTTC.

The chain links TRBV2 to TRBJ2-7, with 7 bases identical to TRBD2. CDR1 and CDR2 from the germline V gene are SNHLY and FYNNEI. V shed 6 bases, J shed 7 bases, and the junction held 9 bases outside the gene matches. The CDR3 contains 13 residues. For the CDR3, the DNA is TGTGCCAGCAGCCTTCGACAAGCGGGAGAGCAGTACTTC. This codes for CASSLRQAGEQYF.

The chain is built from TRBV7-6 and TRBJ2-3; 10 bases align to TRBD2. The V gene end was trimmed by 1 base and the J gene end by 5 bases; junction bases not matched to a gene: 6. The CDR3 is made up of 16 amino acids. CDR1 SGHVS and CDR2 FNYEAQ come from the germline V gene. The CDR3 is CASSLGIAGGQDTQYF. The DNA for the CDR3 is TGTGCCAGCAGCTTAGGGATAGCGGGGGGCCAAGATACGCAGTATTTT.

The table lists this clone with a count of one. The chain links TRBV6-5 to TRBJ1-4; D is ambiguous. CDR3 length equals 15 residues. Deletions cut 0 bases from V and 7 bases from J, with 12 bases between. Per germline, CDR1 MNHEY and CDR2 SVGAGI. The CDR3 sequence: CASSYSQVVGEKLFF. The CDR3 nucleotides are TGTGCCAGCAGTTACTCGCAGGTGGTTGGTGAAAAACTGTTTTTT.

The gene calls are TRBV6-1 and TRBJ1-4; D possibly corresponds to TRBD1 (6 bases). CDR3 length: 13 amino acids. Germline CDR1 reads MNHNS; CDR2 reads SASEGT. V gave up 4 bases and J gave up 7 bases, with 10 bases separating them. This CDR3 is CASSVSGAEKLFF. CDR3 DNA: TGTGCCAGCAGTGTCTCAGGGGCTGAAAAACTGTTTTTT.

The V gene is TRBV28, the J gene TRBJ1-5, with unresolved D. This CDR3 is built from 12 residues. CDR1 and CDR2 from the germline V gene are MDHEN and SYDVKM. Trimming left V 2 bases short and J 9 bases short, with 8 bases between. This CDR3 is CASSLEVRPQHF. CDR3 DNA: TGTGCCAGCAGTTTAGAGGTTCGGCCCCAGCATTTT.

The chain has TRBV5-4 and TRBJ2-2; the match to TRBD1 covers 11 bases. The CDR3 consists of 16 residues. J lost 5 bases, V lost 1 base, and 4 bases had no gene match. Germline CDR1 is SGHNT and CDR2 is YYREEE (reference sequence). CDR3 DNA sequence: TGTGCCAGCAGCTTGTTGGGACAGGGGGGGACCGGGGAGCTGTTTTTT. Protein: CASSLLGQGGTGELFF.

The chain employs TRBV27 and TRBJ2-1, with 12 bases that match TRBD2. Germline CDR1 MNHEY, CDR2 SMNVEV (reference sequence). Trimming took 5 bases from V and 2 from J; bases not matched to a gene: 4. The CDR3 is 16 residues long. CDR3 sequence (DNA): TGTGCCAGCAGTCCCCTAGCGGGAGGGACCTACAATGAGCAGTTCTTC. Translation gives CASSPLAGGTYNEQFF.

J is TRBJ1-2 and V is TRBV15; D is perhaps TRBD1 (5 bases). The CDR3 totals 14 residues. Germline assignment: CDR1 LNHNV and CDR2 YYDKDF (reference sequence). V dropped 0 bases and J dropped 4 bases, with 9 bases sitting between them. Written as DNA, the CDR3 is TGTGCCACCAGCAGAGAAGCGGGGACCTATGGCTACACCTTC. Amino acid sequence: CATSREAGTYGYTF.